The 20 T cell receptor beta chains reported below all come from one sample, sequenced in a study of immune evolution from preneoplasia to lung adenocarcinoma. TCRdb's copy holds only in-frame clones and misses some; the assay was immunoSEQ multiplex PCR. The sample records 6,000 to 8,500 clones, roughly 74% being singletons. The specimen sequenced was FFPE atypical adenomatous hyperplasia tissue from the lung. This sample's subset: atypical adenomatous hyperplasia (AAH), lung preneoplasia. All receptors come from a donor of 70 years or more with lung adenocarcinoma. Some clones in this sample may be carry-over from other donors' samples.

The rearrangement joins TRBV9 to TRBJ2-2; D is uncertain. The germline V gene has CDR1 SGDLS and CDR2 YYNGEE. CDR3 length: 12 residues. Between the trimmed V and J ends, which lost 0 bases and 7 bases, there was a span of 4 bases. The CDR3 sequence is CASSVEGGELFF. In DNA, the CDR3 is TGTGCCAGCAGCGTAGAGGGCGGGGAGCTGTTTTTT.

V is TRBV28 and J is TRBJ2-7; D gene ambiguous. The CDR3 is 14 amino acids. V gave up 7 bases and J gave up 3 bases, with 16 bases separating them. Germline CDR1 is MDHEN and CDR2 is SYDVKM. For the CDR3, the DNA is TGTGCCAGCAAAAGGAGCCGAATGAACTACGAGCAGTACTTC. Its translation is CASKRSRMNYEQYF.

The rearrangement links TRBV5-1 to TRBJ2-3, with 11 bases identical to TRBD2. Trimming cost V 4 bases and J 6 bases; bases outside gene matches: 10. From germline, CDR1 is SGHRS and CDR2 YFSETQ. There are 16 residues in the CDR3. Written as DNA, the CDR3 is TGCGCCAGCAGCCTTAGCGGGAGGGCCCAGGGGGATACGCAGTATTTT. Its protein product is CASSLSGRAQGDTQYF.

This chain links TRBV10-1 with TRBJ2-2; D remains ambiguous. Between the trimmed V and J ends, which lost 5 bases and 7 bases, there was a span of 11 bases. The V gene's germline CDR1 is WNHNN and CDR2 SYGVQD (reference sequence). This CDR3 is built from 13 residues. The CDR3, as DNA: TGCGCCAGCAGTAAACAGCCAGGCGGGGAGCTGTTTTTT. Translation: CASSKQPGGELFF.

V and J are TRBV5-1 and TRBJ1-5; D unresolved. The V gene's germline CDR1 is SGHRS and CDR2 YFSETQ. The CDR3 spans 14 residues. V gave up 0 bases and J gave up 0 bases, with 4 bases separating them. This chain's CDR3 is CASSLDSSNQPQHF. The CDR3 coding sequence is TGCGCCAGCAGCTTGGACAGTAGCAATCAGCCCCAGCATTTT.

The sample holds a few counts of this clone. This chain joins TRBV6-5 and TRBJ1-1; no clear D gene. Germline values: CDR1 MNHEY, CDR2 SVGAGI. V was shortened by 6 bases and J by 3 bases, with 17 bases between the two germline ends. The CDR3 loop spans 15 amino acids. The CDR3 region has the DNA TGTGCCAGCAGAAAGACTCGTGGTTGGGACACTGAAGCTTTCTTT. Translated: CASRKTRGWDTEAFF.

V gene TRBV25-1 combines with J gene TRBJ1-2; 12 nucleotides align to TRBD1. Unmatched junction bases numbered 4, after V lost 7 bases and J lost 4 bases. Germline V gene data show CDR1 as MGHDK and CDR2 as SYGVNS. This CDR3 has 14 residues. The CDR3 region has the DNA TGTGCCAGCATAGGGACAGGGGGCGCCTATGGCTACACCTTC. It translates to CASIGTGGAYGYTF.

V and J are TRBV6-1 and TRBJ2-7, with 7 bases aligning to TRBD1. The germline gives CDR1 MNHNS, CDR2 SASEGT. V shed 2 bases, J shed 9 bases, and the junction held 4 bases outside the gene matches. This CDR3 comprises 12 residues. In DNA form, the CDR3 reads TGTGCCAGCAGTGAATGGGACAGTCGGCAGTACTTC. This sequence encodes CASSEWDSRQYF.

The V call is TRBV11-3, the J call TRBJ2-1; 7 bases align to TRBD1. The CDR3 runs 13 residues. Looked up from germline, CDR1 is SGHNT and CDR2 is YENEEA. The junction had 2 bases not matched to a gene; V was cut back by 1 base and J by 8 bases. The CDR3 DNA sequence: TGTGCCAGCAGCTTAGGAGGGGGCGATGAGCAGTTCTTC. Amino acids: CASSLGGGDEQFF.

This clone was seen only a few times. In nucleotides, the CDR3 is TGTGCCAGCAGTGAAAGTGGGGCCAACGTCCTGACTTTC. Amino acid sequence: CASSESGANVLTF. This chain joins TRBV2 and TRBJ2-6, with unresolved D. The CDR3 contains 13 residues. Trimming took off 2 bases at V and 3 bases at J, with 2 bases between the two ends. Germline assignment: CDR1 SNHLY and CDR2 FYNNEI.

The chain has TRBV5-4 and TRBJ2-1; D gene uncertain. CDR1 SGHNT and CDR2 YYREEE come from the germline V gene (reference sequence). The CDR3 covers 15 residues. V was cut by 2 bases and J by 3 bases, with 12 bases left in between. This CDR3 reads CASSFGAGNYNEQFF. CDR3 sequence (DNA): TGTGCCAGCAGCTTCGGTGCCGGAAACTACAATGAGCAGTTCTTC.

The gene calls are TRBV6-4 and TRBJ2-3, with 7 bases aligning to TRBD2. V lost 2 bases to trimming and J lost 4 bases; unmatched junction nucleotides: 3. The germline gives CDR1 MRHNA, CDR2 SNTAGT. CDR3 length: 14 residues. CDR3 DNA sequence: TGTGCCAGCAGTGACGGGGGGGAGGCAGATACGCAGTATTTT. Residues: CASSDGGEADTQYF.

The chain employs TRBV5-1 and TRBJ1-4; no definite D call. Trimming took off 4 bases at V and 0 bases at J, with 13 bases between the two ends. CDR3 length: 16 residues. Germline CDR1 and CDR2: SGHRS and YFSETQ. CDR3 DNA sequence: TGCGCCAGCAGCCGGGAAGCCATTTCAACTAATGAAAAACTGTTTTTT. As protein: CASSREAISTNEKLFF.

The chain carries TRBV28 and TRBJ1-6, with a tentative D call TRBD1 (5 bases). CDR3 length: 15 residues. V lost 6 bases and J lost 6, with 15 bases in between. Germline values: CDR1 MDHEN, CDR2 SYDVKM. The CDR3 sequence is CASSSGTRGNSPLHF. CDR3 nucleotides: TGTGCCAGCAGCTCCGGGACGAGGGGTAATTCACCCCTCCACTTT.

The V call is TRBV6-5, the J call TRBJ1-2; a possible D gene is TRBD1 (6 bases). The CDR3 spans 12 residues. CDR1 and CDR2 (germline): MNHEY, SVGAGI. The V end lost 8 bases, the J end lost 4 bases, and 11 bases lay between the germline ends. The CDR3 sequence is CASRQDLYGYTF. The CDR3 DNA reads TGTGCCAGCCGACAGGACCTCTATGGCTACACCTTC.

V and J are TRBV7-8 and TRBJ1-1; D ambiguous. The CDR3 is 12 amino acids. V shed 1 base and J shed 4 bases, with 4 bases lying between them. The V gene's germline CDR1 is SGHVS and CDR2 FQNEAQ. The CDR3 spells CASSLGVTEAFF. CDR3 DNA: TGTGCCAGCAGCTTAGGGGTCACTGAAGCTTTCTTT.

The CDR3 nucleotides are TGTGCCAGCAGAATCCACTGGGCAGGGAACACTGAAGCTTTCTTT. The encoded protein is CASRIHWAGNTEAFF. The chain carries TRBV6-5 and TRBJ1-1; no reliable D call. Per the germline V gene, CDR1 is MNHEY and CDR2 is SVGAGI. This CDR3 region has 15 residues. The germline V and J ends were trimmed by 6 bases and 1 base, with 15 bases remaining between them.

CDR3 sequence reads: CASGTHTGELFF. DNA for the CDR3: TGTGCCAGCGGGACACACACCGGGGAGCTGTTTTTT. The V call is TRBV7-2, the J call TRBJ2-2, with D possibly being TRBD1 (6 bases). The CDR3 is made up of 12 amino acids. CDR1 is SGHTA, CDR2 FQGNSA, per germline. V lost 8 bases, J lost 3 bases, and 7 bases lay in between. The complete variable domain, with remaining parts taken from reference TRBV7-2 and TRBJ2-2, reads GAGVSQSPSNKVTEKGKDVELRCDPISGHTALYWYRQSLGQGLEFLIYFQGNSAPDKSGLPSDRFSAERTGGSVSTLTIQRTQQEDSAVYLCASGTHTGELFFGEGSRLTVL.

The chain combines TRBV6-4 with TRBJ2-1; 14 bases agree with TRBD2. Germline trimming cut 10 bases from V and 5 bases from J; bases unmatched to any gene: 10. CDR3 size: 16 residues. Germline V gene lookup returns CDR1 MRHNA and CDR2 SNTAGT. CDR3 nucleotides: TGTGCCATTCCGGGACTAGCGGGGGTTTTCGACAATGAGCAGTTCTTC. This codes for CAIPGLAGVFDNEQFF.

CDR3 residues: CASSSGTSLITDTQYF. In nucleotides, the CDR3 is TGTGCCAGCTCCTCCGGGACTAGCTTAATCACAGATACGCAGTATTTT. The chain couples TRBV18 to TRBJ2-3; the match to TRBD2 covers 9 bases. This CDR3 contains 16 residues. The germline CDR1 and CDR2 sequences are KGHSH and LQKENI. The V gene end was trimmed by 6 bases and the J gene end by 2 bases; junction bases not matched to a gene: 9.